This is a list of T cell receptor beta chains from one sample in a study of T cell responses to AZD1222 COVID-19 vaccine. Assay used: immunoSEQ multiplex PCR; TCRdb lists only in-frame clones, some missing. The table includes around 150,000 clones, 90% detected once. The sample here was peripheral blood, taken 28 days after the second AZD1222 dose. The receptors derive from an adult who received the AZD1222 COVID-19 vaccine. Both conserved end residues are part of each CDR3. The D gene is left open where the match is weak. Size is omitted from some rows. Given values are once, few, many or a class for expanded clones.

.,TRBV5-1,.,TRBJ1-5,TGCGCCAGCAGCCCCGGGGGGGTTTTCAATCAGCCCCAGCATTTT,CASSPGGVFNQPQHF
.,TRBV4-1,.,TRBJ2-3,TGCGCCAGCAGCCCAAAACTGGGCACAGATACGCAGTATTTT,CASSPKLGTDTQYF
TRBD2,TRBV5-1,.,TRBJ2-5,TGCGCCAGCAGCTACCCGGGACTAGCGGAGCAAGAGACCCAGTACTTC,CASSYPGLAEQETQYF
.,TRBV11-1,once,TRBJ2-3,TGTGCCAGCAGCTTAGCTAGGGGGATAGATACGCAGTATTTT,CASSLARGIDTQYF
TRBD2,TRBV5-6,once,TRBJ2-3,TGTGCCAGCACTCCCGGACTAGCGGGAGAATTAGGTCGGCTAGATACGCAGTATTTT,CASTPGLAGELGRLDTQYF
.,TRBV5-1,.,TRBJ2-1,TGCGCCAGCAGCTTTCAGGAGGGCCGGTACAATGAGCAGTTCTTC,CASSFQEGRYNEQFF
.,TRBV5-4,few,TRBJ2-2,TGTGCCAGCAGTCCAGGGAGCTCATCCACCGGGGAGCTGTTTTTT,CASSPGSSSTGELFF
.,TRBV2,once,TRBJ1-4,TGTGCCAGCGGGGATAGTGAAAAACTGTTTTTT,CASGDSEKLFF
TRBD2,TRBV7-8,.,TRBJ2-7,TGTGCCAGCAGCTTAGAACTAGCGGGAGTGTACGAGCAGTACTTC,CASSLELAGVYEQYF
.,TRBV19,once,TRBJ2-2,TGTGCCAGTAGTATTTTGTCTGCGAACACCGGGGAGCTGTTTTTT,CASSILSANTGELFF
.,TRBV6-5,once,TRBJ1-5,TGTGCCAGCAGACCTATCCAGGGGTATCAGCCCCAGCATTTT,CASRPIQGYQPQHF
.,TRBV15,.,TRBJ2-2,TGTGCCACCAGCAGCGCCCTCTCACCCACCGGGGAGCTGTTTTTT,CATSSALSPTGELFF
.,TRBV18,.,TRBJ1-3,TGTGCCAGCTCACCCTTAGAAAGTGGTGGAAACACCATATATTTT,CASSPLESGGNTIYF
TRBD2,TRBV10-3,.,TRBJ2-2,TGTGCCATCAGTTACGGACTAGCGGGAGGGCCGAAGCCCGGGGAGCTGTTTTTT,CAISYGLAGGPKPGELFF
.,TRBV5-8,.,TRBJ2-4,TGTGCCAGCAGCTTGGGACAGTTGAAAAACATTCAGTACTTC,CASSLGQLKNIQYF
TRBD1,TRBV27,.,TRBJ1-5,TGTGCCAGCAGTTTGTACAGGGGGCATCAGCCCCAGCATTTT,CASSLYRGHQPQHF
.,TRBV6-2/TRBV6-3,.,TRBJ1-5,TGTGCCAGCAGTCCCCGCGGGACCGATAATCAGCCCCAGCATTTT,CASSPRGTDNQPQHF
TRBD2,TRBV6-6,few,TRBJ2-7,TGTGCCAGCAGTTACTCGACTAGCGCCTACGAGCAGTACTTC,CASSYSTSAYEQYF
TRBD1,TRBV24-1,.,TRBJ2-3,TGTGCCACCAGTGACCCGACAGGGGGCTACACAGATACGCAGTATTTT,CATSDPTGGYTDTQYF
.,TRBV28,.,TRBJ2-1,.,CASSSSGRGAYNEQFF
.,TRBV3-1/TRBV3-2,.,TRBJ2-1,TGTGCCAGCAGCCACTACTCCACCGGGACTTCGTACAATGAGCAGTTCTTC,CASSHYSTGTSYNEQFF
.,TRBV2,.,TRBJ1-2,TGTGCCTCACCGGGGGGCTACACCTTC,CASPGGYTF
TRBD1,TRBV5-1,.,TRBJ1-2,TGCGCCAGCAGCTTGGACGGACAGGGCTATGGCTACACCTTC,CASSLDGQGYGYTF
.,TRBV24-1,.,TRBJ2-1,TGTGCCACCAGTGACCCCAGGGGTCGCTCCTACAATGAGCAGTTCTTC,CATSDPRGRSYNEQFF
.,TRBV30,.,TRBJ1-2,TGTGCCTGGAGTGTGTCGTCCAGGGGCAACTATGGCTACACCTTC,CAWSVSSRGNYGYTF
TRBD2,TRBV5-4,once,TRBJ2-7,TGTGCCAGCAGCTGCTTTGGACGGGAGGACCCCTGTGGCTACGAGCAGTACTTC,CASSCFGREDPCGYEQYF
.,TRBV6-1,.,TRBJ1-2,TGTGCCAGCAGTGAACGGGCAGGGGCCTCTGGCTACACCTTC,CASSERAGASGYTF
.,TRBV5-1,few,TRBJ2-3,TGCGCCAGCAAATTTACGGAACTCCGAGCAGATACGCAGTATTTT,CASKFTELRADTQYF
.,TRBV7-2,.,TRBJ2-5,TGTGCCAGCAGCTTAACCCCACGGGGGGCTTGGGAGACCCAGTACTTC,CASSLTPRGAWETQYF
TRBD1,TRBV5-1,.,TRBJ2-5,TGCGCCAGCAGCCGGGACAGGGGTGAAGAGACCCAGTACTTC,CASSRDRGEETQYF
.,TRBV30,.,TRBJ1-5,TGTGCCTGGAGTCCCGACAACAATCAGCCCCAGCATTTT,CAWSPDNNQPQHF
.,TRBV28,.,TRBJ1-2,TGTGCCAGCAGTTTGACCGGGGCTAACTATGGCTACACCTTC,CASSLTGANYGYTF
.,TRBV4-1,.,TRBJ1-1,TGCGCCAGCAGCCAAGGGCCCCAAGATGATGAAGCTTTCTTT,CASSQGPQDDEAFF
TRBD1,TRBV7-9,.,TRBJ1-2,TGTGCCAGCAGCTTAACCGGGACAGGGGGTCAGCGTGGCTACACCTTC,CASSLTGTGGQRGYTF
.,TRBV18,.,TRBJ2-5,TGTGCCAGCTCACCCCGGGACACAGAAGAGACCCAGTACTTC,CASSPRDTEETQYF
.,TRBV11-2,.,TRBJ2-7,TGTGCCAGCAGCTTAGGACTAGATTTCTACGAGCAGTACTTC,CASSLGLDFYEQYF
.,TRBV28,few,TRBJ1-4,TGTGCCAGCAGTTTAACTCGATGGGGGGGTACAGGCGAAAAACTGTTTTTT,CASSLTRWGGTGEKLFF
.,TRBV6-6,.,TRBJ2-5,TGTGCCAGCATAGGGACTTTATGGTCGGAGACCCAGTACTTC,CASIGTLWSETQYF
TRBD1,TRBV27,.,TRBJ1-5,TGTGCCAGCAGAAACGACCCGGGACAGGGTACGAATCAGCCCCAGCATTTT,CASRNDPGQGTNQPQHF
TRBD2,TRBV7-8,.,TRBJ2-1,TGTGCCAGCAGCCCGGGACTAGGGAGTTGGAATGAGCAGTTCTTC,CASSPGLGSWNEQFF
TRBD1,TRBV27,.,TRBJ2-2,TGTGCCAGCAGTTTACGGGACAGGCCTCCCGGGGAGCTGTTTTTT,CASSLRDRPPGELFF
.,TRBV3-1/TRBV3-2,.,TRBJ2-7,TGTGCCAGCAGCCTCAGAGCCTACGAGCAGTACTTC,CASSLRAYEQYF
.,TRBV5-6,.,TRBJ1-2,TGTGCCAGCAGCTTGGAAACAGGAGGGGTGTTCTATGGCTACACCTTC,CASSLETGGVFYGYTF
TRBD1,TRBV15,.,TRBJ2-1,TGTGCCACCAGCAGACCGCGGACAGGGGATGTATATGAGCAGTTCTTC,CATSRPRTGDVYEQFF
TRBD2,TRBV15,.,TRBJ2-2,TGTGCCACCAGCGGGACTAGCGGAACCGGGGAGCTGTTTTTT,CATSGTSGTGELFF
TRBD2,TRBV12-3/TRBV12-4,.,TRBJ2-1,TGTGCCAGCACCCTAGCGGGAGGGGTGCGTCAGTTCTTC,CASTLAGGVRQFF
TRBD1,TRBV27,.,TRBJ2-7,TGTGCCAGCAGTGCCCAACGACAGGGTTCCTACGAGCAGTACTTC,CASSAQRQGSYEQYF
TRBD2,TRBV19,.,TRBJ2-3,TGTGCCAGTAGTATAGGGGGACTAGCTACAACAGATACGCAGTATTTT,CASSIGGLATTDTQYF
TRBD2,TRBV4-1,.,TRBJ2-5,TGCGCCAGCAGCTCCAGACTAGCGGGAGGGCCTCTGGTCGAGACCCAGTACTTC,CASSSRLAGGPLVETQYF
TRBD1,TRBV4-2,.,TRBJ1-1,TGTGCCAGCTGCTTTGTCGAGGGGGCGCGTACTGAAGCTTTCTTT,CASCFVEGARTEAFF
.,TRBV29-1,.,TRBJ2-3,TGCAGCGTTGACAGGGAACACTTTAGCACAGATACGCAGTATTTT,CSVDREHFSTDTQYF
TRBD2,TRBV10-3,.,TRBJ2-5,TGTGCCATCAGTGAGTCTGAGACTAGCGGGATACAGTACCAAGAGACCCAGTACTTC,CAISESETSGIQYQETQYF
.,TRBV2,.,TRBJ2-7,TGTGCCAGCAGTGAATATGGGGAATTGAACGAGCAGTACTTC,CASSEYGELNEQYF
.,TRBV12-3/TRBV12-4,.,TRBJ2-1,TGTGCCAGCAGTTTGGCTGAGCAGTTCTTC,CASSLAEQFF
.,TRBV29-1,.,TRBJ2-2,TGCAGCTTTCAACCCGGGACTTCGAACACCGGGGAGCTGTTTTTT,CSFQPGTSNTGELFF
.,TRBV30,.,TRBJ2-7,TGTGCCTGGAGTGTATCCGGGGACACAAAATACGAGCAGTACTTC,CAWSVSGDTKYEQYF
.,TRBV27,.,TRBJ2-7,TGTGCCAGCAGTTCGCTAGCTTACTACGAGCAGTACTTC,CASSSLAYYEQYF
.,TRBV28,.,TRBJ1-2,TGTGCCAGCGGCATTGGGGGCCCCTATGGCTACACCTTC,CASGIGGPYGYTF
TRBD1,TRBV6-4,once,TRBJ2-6,TGTGCCAGCAGTTTACAGGGGTCTGGGGCCAACGTCCTGACTTTC,CASSLQGSGANVLTF
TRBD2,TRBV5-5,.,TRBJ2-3,TGTGCCAGCAGCTTGGGAGGTGCGGGGGTGGCGGATACGCAGTATTTT,CASSLGGAGVADTQYF